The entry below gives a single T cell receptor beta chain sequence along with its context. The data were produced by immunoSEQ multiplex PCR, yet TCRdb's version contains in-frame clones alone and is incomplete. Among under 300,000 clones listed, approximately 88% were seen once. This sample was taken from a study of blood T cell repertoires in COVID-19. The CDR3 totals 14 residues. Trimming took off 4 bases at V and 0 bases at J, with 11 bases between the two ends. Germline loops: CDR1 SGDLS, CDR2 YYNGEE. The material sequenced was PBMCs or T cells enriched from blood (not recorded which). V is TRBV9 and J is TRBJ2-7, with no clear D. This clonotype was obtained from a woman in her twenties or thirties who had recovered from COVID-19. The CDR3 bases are TGTGCCAGCAGCAGAACGGGTAGCTCCTACGAGCAGTACTTC. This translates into CASSRTGSSYEQYF.